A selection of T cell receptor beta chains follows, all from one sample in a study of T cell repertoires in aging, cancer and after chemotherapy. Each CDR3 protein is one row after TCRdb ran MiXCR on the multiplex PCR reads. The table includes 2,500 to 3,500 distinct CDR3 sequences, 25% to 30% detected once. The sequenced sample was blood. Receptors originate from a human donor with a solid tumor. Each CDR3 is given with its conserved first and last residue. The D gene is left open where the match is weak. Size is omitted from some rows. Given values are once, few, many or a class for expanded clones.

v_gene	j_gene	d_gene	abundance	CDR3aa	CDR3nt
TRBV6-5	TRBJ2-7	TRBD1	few	CASSYSPGTGSYEQYF	TGTGCCAGCAGTTACTCGCCCGGGACAGGGAGCTACGAGCAGTACTTC
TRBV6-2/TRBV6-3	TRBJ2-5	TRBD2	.	CASSSGLAGGPGDF	TGTGCCAGCAGCTCCGGACTAGCGGGAGGGCCCGGCGACTTC
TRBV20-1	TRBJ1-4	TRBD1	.	CSARRGRGEKLFF	TGCAGTGCTAGAAGGGGGCGGGGAGAAAAACTGTTTTTT
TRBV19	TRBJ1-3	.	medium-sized	CASSIEGRTIYF	TGTGCCAGTAGTATAGAAGGGCGCACCATATATTTT
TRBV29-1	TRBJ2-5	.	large	CSVVRGGTQYF	TGCAGCGTTGTCCGTGGCGGGACCCAGTACTTC
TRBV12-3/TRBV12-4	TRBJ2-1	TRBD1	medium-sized	CASSRQGYNEQFF	TGTGCCAGCAGTCGACAGGGCTACAATGAGCAGTTCTTC
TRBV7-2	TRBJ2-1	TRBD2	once	CASSLTSGGHNEQFF	TGTGCCAGCAGCTTGACTAGCGGGGGACACAATGAGCAGTTCTTC
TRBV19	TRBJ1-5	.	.	CASSPGPGQPQHF	TGTGCCAGTAGCCCGGGCCCGGGACAGCCCCAGCATTTT
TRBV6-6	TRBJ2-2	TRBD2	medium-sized	CASKLAGRGTGELFF	TGTGCCAGCAAGCTAGCGGGACGGGGAACCGGGGAGCTGTTTTTT
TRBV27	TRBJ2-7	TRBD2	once	CASSLLGGGYEQYF	TGTGCCAGCAGTTTATTGGGGGGGGGTTACGAGCAGTACTTC
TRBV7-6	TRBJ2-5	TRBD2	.	CASSLTGTSGETQYF	TGTGCCAGCAGCTTGACCGGGACTAGCGGGGAGACCCAGTACTTC
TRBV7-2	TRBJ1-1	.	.	CASSLEAGSAFF	TGTGCCAGCAGCCTGGAGGCGGGGTCGGCTTTCTTT
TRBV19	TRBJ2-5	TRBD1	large	CASSIVGGQGETQYF	TGTGCCAGTAGTATAGTGGGGGGACAGGGTGAGACCCAGTACTTC
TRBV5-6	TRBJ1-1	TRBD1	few	CASSLRDRVNTEAFF	TGTGCCAGCAGCCTACGGGACAGGGTGAACACTGAAGCTTTCTTT
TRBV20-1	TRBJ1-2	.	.	CSARVMDGRDYGYTF	TGCAGTGCTAGAGTTATGGACGGAAGGGACTATGGCTACACCTTC
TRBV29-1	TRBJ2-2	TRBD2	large	CSVTTSGRAGGELFF	TGCAGCGTCACCACTAGCGGGAGGGCCGGCGGGGAGCTGTTTTTT
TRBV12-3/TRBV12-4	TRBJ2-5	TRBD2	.	CASSRGWASGGVDQETQYF	TGTGCCAGCAGTAGGGGGTGGGCTAGCGGGGGGGTAGACCAAGAGACCCAGTACTTC
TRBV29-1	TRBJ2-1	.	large	CSGVYNEQFF	TGCAGCGGTGTTTACAATGAGCAGTTCTTC
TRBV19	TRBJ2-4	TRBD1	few	CASSIGRGLSRNIQYF	TGTGCCAGTAGTATTGGCAGGGGGCTGTCACGGAACATTCAGTACTTC
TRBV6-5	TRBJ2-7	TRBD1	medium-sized	CASSPGRGKYEQYF	TGTGCCAGCAGTCCAGGCAGGGGGAAGTACGAGCAGTACTTC
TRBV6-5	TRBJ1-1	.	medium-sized	CASSDFWGEAFF	TGTGCCAGCAGCGACTTTTGGGGTGAAGCTTTCTTT
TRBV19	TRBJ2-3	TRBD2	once	CASSWTSGRATDTQYF	TGTGCCAGTAGTTGGACTAGCGGGAGGGCCACAGATACGCAGTATTTT
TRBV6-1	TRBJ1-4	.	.	CASSQWGVGEKLFF	TGTGCCAGCAGTCAGTGGGGGGTGGGAGAAAAACTGTTTTTT
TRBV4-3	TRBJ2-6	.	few	CASSQATGSGANVLTF	TGCGCCAGCAGCCAAGCCACAGGGTCAGGGGCCAACGTCCTGACTTTC
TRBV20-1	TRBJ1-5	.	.	CSASSVNSNQPQHF	TGCAGTGCTAGCTCCGTGAATAGCAATCAGCCCCAGCATTTT
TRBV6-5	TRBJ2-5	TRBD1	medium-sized	CASSYRQGGETQYF	TGTGCCAGCAGTTACAGACAGGGTGGCGAGACCCAGTACTTC
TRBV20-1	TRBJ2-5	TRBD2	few	CSAPFPRSGRYQETQYF	TGCAGTGCCCCCTTTCCCCGTAGCGGGAGGTACCAAGAGACCCAGTACTTC
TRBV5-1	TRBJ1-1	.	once	CASSLQENTEAFF	TGCGCCAGCAGCTTACAAGAGAACACTGAAGCTTTCTTT
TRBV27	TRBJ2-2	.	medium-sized	CASSLNTGELFF	TGTGCCAGCAGTCTAAACACCGGGGAGCTGTTTTTT
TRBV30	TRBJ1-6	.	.	CAFTGLPASPLHF	TGTGCCTTTACGGGACTCCCGGCCTCACCCCTCCACTTT
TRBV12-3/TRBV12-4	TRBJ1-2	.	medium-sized	CASSLATGIGHTF	TGTGCCAGCAGTTTAGCCACAGGGATCGGCCACACCTTC
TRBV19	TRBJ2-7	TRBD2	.	CASSMNGGAVGSEQYF	TGTGCCAGTAGTATGAACGGGGGGGCCGTGGGGTCCGAGCAGTACTTC
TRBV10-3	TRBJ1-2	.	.	CAISEGPQPLRYGYTF	TGTGCCATCAGTGAGGGACCGCAGCCACTTCGATATGGCTACACCTTC
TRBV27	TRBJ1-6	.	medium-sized	CASSFWGGGDNSPLHF	TGTGCCAGCAGTTTTTGGGGGGGGGGCGATAATTCACCCCTCCACTTT
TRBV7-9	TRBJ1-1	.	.	CASSLRGGGAEAFF	TGTGCCAGCAGCTTGAGAGGGGGGGGTGCTGAAGCTTTCTTT
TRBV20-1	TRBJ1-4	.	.	CSARPAATNEKLFF	TGCAGTGCTAGGCCAGCTGCAACTAATGAAAAACTGTTTTTT
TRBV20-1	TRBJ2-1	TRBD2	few	CSAREAVGGTSSYNEQFF	TGCAGTGCTAGAGAGGCGGTAGGGGGGACTAGCTCCTACAATGAGCAGTTCTTC
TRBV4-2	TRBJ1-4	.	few	CASSQDVAGFEKLFF	TGTGCCAGCAGCCAAGATGTAGCTGGGTTTGAAAAACTGTTTTTT
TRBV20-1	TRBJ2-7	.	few	CSGLRSYEQYF	TGCAGTGGGCTGAGATCCTACGAGCAGTACTTC
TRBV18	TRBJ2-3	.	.	CASSQPGLYTDTQYF	TGTGCCAGCTCACAACCGGGACTCTACACAGATACGCAGTATTTT
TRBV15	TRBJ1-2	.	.	CATPPGTYGYTF	TGTGCCACGCCCCCGGGTACCTATGGCTACACCTTC
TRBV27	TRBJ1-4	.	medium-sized	CASSPSSYSSNEKLFF	TGTGCCAGCAGCCCCTCTTCGTACAGCTCTAATGAAAAACTGTTTTTT
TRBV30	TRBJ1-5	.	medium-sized	CAWSVKQGDQPQHF	TGTGCCTGGAGTGTTAAACAGGGAGACCAGCCCCAGCATTTT
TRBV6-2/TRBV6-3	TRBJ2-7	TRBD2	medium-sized	CASSYLTSTSGGRYEQYF	TGTGCCAGCAGTTACCTCACCTCGACTAGCGGGGGGAGGTACGAGCAGTACTTC
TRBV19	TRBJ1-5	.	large	CASSRGAQSNQPQHF	TGTGCCAGTAGTCGGGGGGCGCAGAGCAATCAGCCCCAGCATTTT
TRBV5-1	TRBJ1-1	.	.	CASSTGRTNTEAFF	TGCGCCAGCAGCACCGGGAGAACAAACACTGAAGCTTTCTTT
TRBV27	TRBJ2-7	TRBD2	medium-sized	CASSLTPRTSGNFYEQYF	TGTGCCAGCAGTTTAACCCCGCGGACTAGCGGGAACTTCTACGAGCAGTACTTC
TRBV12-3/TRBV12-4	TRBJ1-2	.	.	CASSLRQGRWGYTF	TGTGCCAGCAGTCTTCGTCAGGGGCGCTGGGGCTACACCTTC
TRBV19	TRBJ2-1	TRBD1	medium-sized	CASSIMGQGASVEQFF	TGTGCCAGTAGTATCATGGGACAGGGGGCGTCGGTTGAGCAGTTCTTC
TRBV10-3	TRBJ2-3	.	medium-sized	CAISESSTDTQYF	TGTGCCATCAGTGAGAGTAGCACAGATACGCAGTATTTT
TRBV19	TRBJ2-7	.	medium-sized	CASSMLPGERVPEQYF	TGTGCCAGTAGTATGCTCCCGGGGGAGAGAGTCCCGGAGCAGTACTTC